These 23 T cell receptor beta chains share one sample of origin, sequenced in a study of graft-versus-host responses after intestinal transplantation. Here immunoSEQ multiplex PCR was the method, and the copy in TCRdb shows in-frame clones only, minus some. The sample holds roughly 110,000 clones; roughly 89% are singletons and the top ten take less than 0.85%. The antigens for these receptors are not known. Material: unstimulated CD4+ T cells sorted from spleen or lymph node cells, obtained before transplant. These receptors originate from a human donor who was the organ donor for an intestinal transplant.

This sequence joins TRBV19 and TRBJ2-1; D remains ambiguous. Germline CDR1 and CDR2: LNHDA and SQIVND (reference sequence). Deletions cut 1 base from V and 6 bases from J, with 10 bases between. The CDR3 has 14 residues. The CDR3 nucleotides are TGTGCCAGTAGTATAGTTAGTTCACGCAATGAGCAGTTCTTC. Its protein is CASSIVSSRNEQFF.

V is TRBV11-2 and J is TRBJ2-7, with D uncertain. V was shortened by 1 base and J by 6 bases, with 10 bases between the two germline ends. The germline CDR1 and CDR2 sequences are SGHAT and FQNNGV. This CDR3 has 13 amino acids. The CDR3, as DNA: TGTGCCAGCAGCTTAGGTGGGCCGAGCGAGCAGTACTTC. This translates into CASSLGGPSEQYF.

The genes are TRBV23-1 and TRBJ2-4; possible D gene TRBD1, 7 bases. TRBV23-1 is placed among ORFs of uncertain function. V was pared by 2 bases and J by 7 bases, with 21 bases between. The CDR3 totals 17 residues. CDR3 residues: CASSQGDSTPGGNIQYF. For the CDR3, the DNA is TGCGCCAGCAGTCAAGGGGACAGCACTCCTGGGGGGAACATTCAGTACTTC.

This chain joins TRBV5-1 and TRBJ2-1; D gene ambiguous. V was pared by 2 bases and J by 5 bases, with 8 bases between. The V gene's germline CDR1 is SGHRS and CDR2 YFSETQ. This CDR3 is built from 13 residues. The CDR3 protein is CASSLSSNNEQFF. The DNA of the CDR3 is TGCGCCAGCAGCTTAAGTAGTAACAATGAGCAGTTCTTC. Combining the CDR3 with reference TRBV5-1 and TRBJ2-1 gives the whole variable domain KAGVTQTPRYLIKTRGQQVTLSCSPISGHRSVSWYQQTPGQGLQFLFEYFSETQRNKGNFPGRFSGRQFSNSRSEMNVSTLELGDSALYLCASSLSSNNEQFFGPGTRLTVL.

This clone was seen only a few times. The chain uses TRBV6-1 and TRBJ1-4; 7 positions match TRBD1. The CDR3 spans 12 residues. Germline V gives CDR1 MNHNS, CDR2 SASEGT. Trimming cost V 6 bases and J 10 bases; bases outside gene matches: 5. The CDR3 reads CASSGQEGKLFF. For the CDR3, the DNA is TGTGCCAGCAGCGGACAGGAAGGAAAACTGTTTTTT.

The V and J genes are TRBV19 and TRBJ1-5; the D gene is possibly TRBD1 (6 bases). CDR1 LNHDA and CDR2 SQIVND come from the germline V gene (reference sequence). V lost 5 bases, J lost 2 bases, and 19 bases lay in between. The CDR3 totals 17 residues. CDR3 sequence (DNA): TGTGCCAGTAGTCAGGGGCCAATAAGAGGAGGCAATCAGCCCCAGCATTTT. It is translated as CASSQGPIRGGNQPQHF.

Here the CDR3 DNA reads TGTGCCAGCAGCCCCCGTGGGGGGCTAGGGTACGAGCAGTACTTC. Its translation: CASSPRGGLGYEQYF. The chain uses TRBV5-5 and TRBJ2-7, with D possibly called TRBD1 or TRBD2 (6 bases each). The CDR3 runs to 15 residues. V was clipped by 4 bases and J by 4 bases, with 18 bases between them. CDR1 is SGHKS and CDR2 is YYEKEE in the germline V gene (reference sequence).

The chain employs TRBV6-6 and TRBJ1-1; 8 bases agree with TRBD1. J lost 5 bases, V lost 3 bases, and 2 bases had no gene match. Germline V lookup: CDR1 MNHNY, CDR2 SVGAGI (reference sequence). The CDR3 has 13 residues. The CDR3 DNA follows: TGTGCCAGCAGTTATCGGGACAGGACTGAAGCTTTCTTT. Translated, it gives CASSYRDRTEAFF.

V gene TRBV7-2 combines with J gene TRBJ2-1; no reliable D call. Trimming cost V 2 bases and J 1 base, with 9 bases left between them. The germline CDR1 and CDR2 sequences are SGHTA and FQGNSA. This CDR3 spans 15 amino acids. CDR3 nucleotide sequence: TGTGCCAGCAGCTTATACAGTTCTTCCTACAATGAGCAGTTCTTC. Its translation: CASSLYSSSYNEQFF. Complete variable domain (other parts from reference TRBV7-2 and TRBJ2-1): GAGVSQSPSNKVTEKGKDVELRCDPISGHTALYWYRQSLGQGLEFLIYFQGNSAPDKSGLPSDRFSAERTGGSVSTLTIQRTQQEDSAVYLCASSLYSSSYNEQFFGPGTRLTVL.

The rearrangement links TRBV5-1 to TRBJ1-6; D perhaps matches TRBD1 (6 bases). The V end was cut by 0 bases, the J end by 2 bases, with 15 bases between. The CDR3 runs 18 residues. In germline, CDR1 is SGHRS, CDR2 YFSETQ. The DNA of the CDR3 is TGCGCCAGCAGCTTGGGCCCCGGGGGGCACACCTATAATTCACCCCTCCACTTT. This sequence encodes CASSLGPGGHTYNSPLHF.

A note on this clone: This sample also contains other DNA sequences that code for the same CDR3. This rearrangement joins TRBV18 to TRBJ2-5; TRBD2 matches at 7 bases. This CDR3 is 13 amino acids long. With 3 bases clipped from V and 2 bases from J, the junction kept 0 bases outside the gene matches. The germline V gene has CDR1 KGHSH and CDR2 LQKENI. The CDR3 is CASSPGLQETQYF. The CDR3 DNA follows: TGTGCCAGCTCACCGGGACTACAAGAGACCCAGTACTTC.

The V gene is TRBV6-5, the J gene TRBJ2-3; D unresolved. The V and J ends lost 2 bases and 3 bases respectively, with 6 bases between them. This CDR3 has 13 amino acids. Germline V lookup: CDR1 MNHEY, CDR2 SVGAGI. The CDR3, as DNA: TGTGCCAGCAGTTACGCCACGACAGATACGCAGTATTTT. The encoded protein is CASSYATTDTQYF.

The chain's CDR3 is CASSEASLDEQFF. CDR3 nucleotide sequence: TGTGCCAGCAGTGAAGCTAGCTTGGATGAGCAGTTCTTC. This chain connects TRBV2 to TRBJ2-1; D uncertain. The V end was cut by 0 bases, the J end by 8 bases, with 8 bases between. Looked up from germline, CDR1 is SNHLY and CDR2 is FYNNEI. The CDR3 spans 13 residues.

CDR3 DNA sequence: TGTGCCAGCAGTGCGGTTTGGGCGGACAATGAGCAGTTCTTC. Translation: CASSAVWADNEQFF. V and J are TRBV2 and TRBJ2-1; D remains unclear. V was shortened by 4 bases and J by 5 bases, with 12 bases between the two germline ends. In germline, CDR1 is SNHLY, CDR2 FYNNEI. The CDR3 is 14 amino acids.

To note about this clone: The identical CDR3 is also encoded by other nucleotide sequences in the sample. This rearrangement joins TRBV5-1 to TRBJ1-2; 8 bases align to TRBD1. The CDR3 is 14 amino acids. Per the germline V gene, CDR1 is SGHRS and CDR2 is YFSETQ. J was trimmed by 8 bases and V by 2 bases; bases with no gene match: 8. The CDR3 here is CASSFDRGPGGYTF. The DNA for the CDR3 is TGCGCCAGCAGCTTCGACAGGGGTCCAGGAGGCTACACCTTC.

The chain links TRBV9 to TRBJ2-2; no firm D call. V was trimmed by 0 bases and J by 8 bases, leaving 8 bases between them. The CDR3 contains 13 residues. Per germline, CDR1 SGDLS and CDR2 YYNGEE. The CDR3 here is CASSVAIWGELFF. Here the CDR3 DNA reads TGTGCCAGCAGCGTAGCGATTTGGGGGGAGCTGTTTTTT.

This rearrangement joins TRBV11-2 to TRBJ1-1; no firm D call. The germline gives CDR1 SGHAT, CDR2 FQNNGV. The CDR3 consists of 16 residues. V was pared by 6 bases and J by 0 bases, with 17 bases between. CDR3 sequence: CASRLGPAQLNTEAFF. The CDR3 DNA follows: TGTGCCAGCAGACTTGGTCCGGCACAGCTGAACACTGAAGCTTTCTTT.

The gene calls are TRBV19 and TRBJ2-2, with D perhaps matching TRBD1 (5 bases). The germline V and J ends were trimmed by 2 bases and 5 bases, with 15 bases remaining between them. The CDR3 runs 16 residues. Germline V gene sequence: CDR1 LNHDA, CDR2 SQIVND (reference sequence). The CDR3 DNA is TGTGCCAGTAGTATATTAGGGGTGGCAGTGACCGGGGAGCTGTTTTTT. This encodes CASSILGVAVTGELFF.

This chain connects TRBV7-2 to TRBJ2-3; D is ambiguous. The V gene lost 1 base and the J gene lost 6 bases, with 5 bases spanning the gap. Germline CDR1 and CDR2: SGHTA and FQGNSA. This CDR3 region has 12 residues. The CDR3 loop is CASSLVVDTQYF. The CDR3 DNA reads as TGTGCCAGCAGCTTAGTGGTGGATACGCAGTATTTT.

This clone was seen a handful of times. The CDR3 reads CASSLELPRGGYTF. The CDR3, as DNA: TGTGCCAGCAGCTTAGAACTCCCAAGGGGCGGCTACACCTTC. This sequence joins TRBV11-2 and TRBJ1-2; TRBD1 is a possible D gene (5 bases). CDR3 size: 14 residues. Germline V lookup: CDR1 SGHAT, CDR2 FQNNGV. V was clipped by 0 bases and J by 8 bases, with 13 bases between them.

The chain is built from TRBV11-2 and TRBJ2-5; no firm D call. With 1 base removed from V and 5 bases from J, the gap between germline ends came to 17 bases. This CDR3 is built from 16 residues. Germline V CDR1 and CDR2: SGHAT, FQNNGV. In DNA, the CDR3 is TGTGCCAGCAGCTTAGTCGCTCTCCGAAGTTTGGAGACCCAGTACTTC. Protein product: CASSLVALRSLETQYF.

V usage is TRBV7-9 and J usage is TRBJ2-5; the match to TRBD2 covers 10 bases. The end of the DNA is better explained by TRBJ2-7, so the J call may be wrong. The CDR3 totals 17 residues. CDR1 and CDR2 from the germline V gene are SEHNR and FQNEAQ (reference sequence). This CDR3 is CASSLRAGGLSPYEQYF. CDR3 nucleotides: TGTGCCAGCAGCTTACGAGCGGGGGGGCTCTCCCCCTACGAGCAGTACTTC.

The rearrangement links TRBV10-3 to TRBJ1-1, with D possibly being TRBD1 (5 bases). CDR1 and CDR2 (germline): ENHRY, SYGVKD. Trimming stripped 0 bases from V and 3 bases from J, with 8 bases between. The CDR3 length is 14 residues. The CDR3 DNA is TGTGCCATCAGTGAGTCTGGGGGAGACACTGAAGCTTTCTTT. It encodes CAISESGGDTEAFF.